This TCR beta chain comes out of a study of blood T cell repertoires in COVID-19 (TCRdb year 2020). Study-wide context: Collaborator samples came from the United States, Italy and Spain and covered acute and convalescent phases of COVID-19. The prospective study material was composed of cDNA or gDNA derived from T cells, B-cell-depleted T cells, or PBMCs. The dataset comprised deeply sampled blood TCRbeta repertoires from subjects exposed to, actively infected with, or recovered from COVID-19. The repertoires were released in a freely available public database intended as a resource for research on the immune response to SARS-CoV-2. The samples were drawn from two sources: the first 160 participants of the ongoing ImmuneRACE study, and fewer than 1,500 subjects contributed by 6 global collaborators. Nearly every sample came with metadata listing a de-identified subject ID, COVID-19 status, age in years and sex. HLA class I and class II types, where available, came from metadata supplied by the sample provider rather than from assay-based typing.

The research as a whole found: The quantity of clinical and demographic metadata differed by source and by participant and was supplied without curation.

TCRbeta CDR3 regions were amplified from genomic DNA using the immunoSEQ Assay, a bias-controlled multiplex PCR. In the source study's methods: Within the assay, amplification of reference gene primers was used to estimate how many nucleated cells each sample contained. To quantify the absolute abundance of each unique TCRbeta CDR3 rearrangement, sequence reads were collapsed and filtered. For each sample, productive Simpson clonality was calculated by taking the square root of Simpson's diversity index across productive rearrangements. The source is immuneACCESS, and TCRdb retained only in-frame sequences with V and J called. Part of the clones is not carried over; for the studies checked, unresolved V genes explain less than half of this, and the remainder is unexplained. V and J calls and clone size are those listed in that table; D and trimming were worked out from the DNA. Counted in this sample were approximately 290,000 clones; about 80% of them appeared once. The top ten clones comprise about 15% of the sample.

In Seattle, one collaborating source enrolled patients while the infection was active and tracked those patients longitudinally over the course of disease. Whole blood was collected in K2EDTA tubes by collaborating institutions according to the institutions' own protocols. For TCRbeta analysis, collaborators shipped samples as frozen whole blood, isolated PBMCs, or DNA extracted from either of those sample types. As concerns this clone: Which antigen it targets is not known. Base qualities are missing; no much larger clone stands one base away.

The germline V gene supplies CDR1 SGDLS and CDR2 YYNGEE. From its cysteine to its phenylalanine, the CDR3 spans 15 amino acids. Kept here is only the CDR3 DNA, which spans 45 bases and is read in frame from base 1. The junction carries 14 bases between V and J, which are trimmed by 0 bases and 8 bases respectively. This receptor was taken from a person aged 65 to 85 with COVID-19, enrolled during active disease. Recombination joined TRBV9 with TRBJ1-4, with the D gene not clear enough to name. Sequencing was carried out using peripheral blood. CDR3 sequence: CASSVDFSPREKLFF. The DNA reads as follows: TGTGCCAGCAGCGTAGATTTCTCCCCCAGGGAAAAACTGTTTTTT.